This T cell receptor (beta chain) was captured by sequencing in a study of graft-versus-host responses after intestinal transplantation. Across the whole study: Each transplant was multivisceral, liver-intestinal, or isolated intestinal. Induction with anti-thymocyte globulin, then tacrolimus and steroids for roughly 3 years, was given to all recipients. Broader study findings: Recipient-marrow GvH clones were detected, some having first appeared in ileum or blood. The highest levels of circulating GvH clones went along with early declines in HvG clones after transplant.

The ends were cut back, 5 bases at V and 1 base at J, with 8 bases in the middle. The CDR3 contains 13 residues. Germline-derived CDR1 and CDR2 are MNHEY and SVGAGI. To note about this clone: No antigen is known for it.

Assay: immunoSEQ multiplex PCR; the TCRdb copy retains only in-frame clones and omits some. The sample includes 22,000 or so clones, 70% to 80% of them seen just once. Intraepithelial and lamina propria lymphocytes were freed from processed graft tissue. The receptor's source is a human patient who received an intestinal transplant, so some T cells may come from the graft donor. V usage is TRBV6-5 and J usage is TRBJ1-1; D gene unclear. Sequencing was performed on ileum tissue, taken 12 days after intestinal transplant. The CDR3, as DNA: TGTGCCAGCAGTGCGGAGGGGAACACTGAAGCTTTCTTT. This translates into CASSAEGNTEAFF.